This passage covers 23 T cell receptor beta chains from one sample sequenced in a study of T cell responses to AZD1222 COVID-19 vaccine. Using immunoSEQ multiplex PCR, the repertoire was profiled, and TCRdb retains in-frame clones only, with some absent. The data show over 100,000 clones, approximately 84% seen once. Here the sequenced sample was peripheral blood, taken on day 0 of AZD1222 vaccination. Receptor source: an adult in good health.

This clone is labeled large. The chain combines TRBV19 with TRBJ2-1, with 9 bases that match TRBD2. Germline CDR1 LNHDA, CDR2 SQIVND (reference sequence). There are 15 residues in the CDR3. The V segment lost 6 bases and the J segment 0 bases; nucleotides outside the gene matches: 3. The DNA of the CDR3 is TGTGCCAGTAGGGTGACTAGCGGCTCCTACAATGAGCAGTTCTTC. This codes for CASRVTSGSYNEQFF.

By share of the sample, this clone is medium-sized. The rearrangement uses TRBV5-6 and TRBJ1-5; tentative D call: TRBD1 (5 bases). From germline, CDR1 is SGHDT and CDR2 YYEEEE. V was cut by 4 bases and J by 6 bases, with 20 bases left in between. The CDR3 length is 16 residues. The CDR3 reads CASSIPGPRDTQPQHF. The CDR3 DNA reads TGTGCCAGCAGCATTCCCGGGCCCAGGGATACTCAGCCCCAGCATTTT.

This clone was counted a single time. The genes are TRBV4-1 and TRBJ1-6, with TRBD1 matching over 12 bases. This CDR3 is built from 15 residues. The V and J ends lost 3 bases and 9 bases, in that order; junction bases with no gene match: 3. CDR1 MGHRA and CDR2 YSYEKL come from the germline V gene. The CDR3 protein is CASSQGTGGVSPLHF. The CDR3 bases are TGCGCCAGCAGCCAGGGGACAGGGGGCGTTTCACCCCTCCACTTT.

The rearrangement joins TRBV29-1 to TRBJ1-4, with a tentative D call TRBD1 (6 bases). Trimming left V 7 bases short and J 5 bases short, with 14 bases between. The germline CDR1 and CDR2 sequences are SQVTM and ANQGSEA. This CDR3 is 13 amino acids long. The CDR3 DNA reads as TGCAGCGGGGGAACAGGGCCCAATGAAAAACTGTTTTTT. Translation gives CSGGTGPNEKLFF.

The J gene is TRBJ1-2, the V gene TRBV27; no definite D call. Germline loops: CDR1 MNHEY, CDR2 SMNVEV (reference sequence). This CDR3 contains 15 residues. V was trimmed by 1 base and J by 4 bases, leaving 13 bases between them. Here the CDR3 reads CASSLYVGLAYGYTF. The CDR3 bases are TGTGCCAGCAGTTTATATGTGGGTCTGGCCTATGGCTACACCTTC.

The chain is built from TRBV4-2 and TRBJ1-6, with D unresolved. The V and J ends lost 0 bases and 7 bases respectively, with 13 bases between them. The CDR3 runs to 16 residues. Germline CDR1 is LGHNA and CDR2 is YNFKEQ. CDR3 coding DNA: TGTGCCAGCAGCCAAGAGTTTTTGGTTTCCAATTCACCCCTCCACTTT. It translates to CASSQEFLVSNSPLHF.

CDR3 sequence reads: CASSLVMGMDEAFF. DNA for the CDR3: TGTGCCAGCAGCTTAGTAATGGGGATGGATGAAGCTTTCTTT. This rearrangement joins TRBV7-9 to TRBJ1-1; no definite D call. Germline loops: CDR1 SEHNR, CDR2 FQNEAQ (reference sequence). V lost 1 base, J lost 7 bases, and 13 bases lay in between. CDR3 size: 14 residues.

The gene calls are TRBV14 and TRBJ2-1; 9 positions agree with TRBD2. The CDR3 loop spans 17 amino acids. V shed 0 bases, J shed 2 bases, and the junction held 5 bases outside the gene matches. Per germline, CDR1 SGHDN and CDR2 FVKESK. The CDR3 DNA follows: TGTGCCAGCAGCCAAGAAGAAGTAGCGGGAGCCTACAATGAGCAGTTCTTC. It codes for CASSQEEVAGAYNEQFF.

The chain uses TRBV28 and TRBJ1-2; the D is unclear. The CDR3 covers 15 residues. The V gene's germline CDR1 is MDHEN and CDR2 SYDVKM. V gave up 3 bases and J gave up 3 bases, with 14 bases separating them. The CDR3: CASSLFSADYYGYTF. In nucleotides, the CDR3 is TGTGCCAGCAGTTTGTTTTCGGCCGACTACTATGGCTACACCTTC.

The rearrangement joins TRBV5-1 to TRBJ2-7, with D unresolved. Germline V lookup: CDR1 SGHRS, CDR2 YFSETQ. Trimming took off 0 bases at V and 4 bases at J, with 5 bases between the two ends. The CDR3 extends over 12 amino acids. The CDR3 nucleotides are TGCGCCAGCAGCTTGGGTCAGTACGAGCAGTACTTC. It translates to CASSLGQYEQYF.

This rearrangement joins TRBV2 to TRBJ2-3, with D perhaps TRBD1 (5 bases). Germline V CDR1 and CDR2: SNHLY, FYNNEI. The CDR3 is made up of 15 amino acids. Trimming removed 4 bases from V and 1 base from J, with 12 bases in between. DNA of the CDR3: TGTGCCAGCAGTGGGATAGGGGCTGGCACAGATACGCAGTATTTT. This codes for CASSGIGAGTDTQYF.

The CDR3 spells CASSLWRSSTDTQYF. CDR3 sequence (DNA): TGCGCCAGCAGCTTGTGGCGATCTAGCACAGATACGCAGTATTTT. The chain uses TRBV5-1 and TRBJ2-3; D is unresolved. The germline V gene encodes CDR1 SGHRS and CDR2 YFSETQ. The CDR3 contains 15 residues. The V gene lost 1 base and the J gene lost 0 bases, with 9 bases spanning the gap.

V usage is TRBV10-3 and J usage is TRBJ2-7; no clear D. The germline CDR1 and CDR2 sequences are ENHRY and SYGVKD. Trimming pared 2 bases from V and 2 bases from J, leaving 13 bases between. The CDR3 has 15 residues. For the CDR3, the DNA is TGTGCCATCAGTGAGCCCGCGAAAGGGCCCTACGAGCAGTACTTC. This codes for CAISEPAKGPYEQYF.

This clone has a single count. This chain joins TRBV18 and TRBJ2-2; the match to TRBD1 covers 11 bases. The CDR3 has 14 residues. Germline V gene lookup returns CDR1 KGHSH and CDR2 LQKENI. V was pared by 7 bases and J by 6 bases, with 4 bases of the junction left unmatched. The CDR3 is CASFGQGAAGELFF. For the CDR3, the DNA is TGTGCCAGCTTCGGACAGGGGGCCGCCGGGGAGCTGTTTTTT.

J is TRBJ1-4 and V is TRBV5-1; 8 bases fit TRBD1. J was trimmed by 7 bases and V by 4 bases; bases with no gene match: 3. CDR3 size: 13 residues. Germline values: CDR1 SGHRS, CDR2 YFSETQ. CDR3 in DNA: TGCGCCAGCAGCACTGGACAGGGTGAAAAACTGTTTTTT. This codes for CASSTGQGEKLFF.

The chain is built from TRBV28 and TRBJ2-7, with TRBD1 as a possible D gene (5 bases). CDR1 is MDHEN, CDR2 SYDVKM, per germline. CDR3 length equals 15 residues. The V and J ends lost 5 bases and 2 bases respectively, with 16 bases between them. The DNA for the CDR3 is TGTGCCAGCAGTCGACAAACAGGACGGGCCTACGAGCAGTACTTC. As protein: CASSRQTGRAYEQYF.

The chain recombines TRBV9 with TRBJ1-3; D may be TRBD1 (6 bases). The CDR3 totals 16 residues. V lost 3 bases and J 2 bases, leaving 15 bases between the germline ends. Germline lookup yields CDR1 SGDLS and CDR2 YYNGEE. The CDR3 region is CASSERYREPGNTIYF. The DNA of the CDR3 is TGTGCCAGCAGCGAAAGGTACAGGGAACCTGGAAACACCATATATTTT.

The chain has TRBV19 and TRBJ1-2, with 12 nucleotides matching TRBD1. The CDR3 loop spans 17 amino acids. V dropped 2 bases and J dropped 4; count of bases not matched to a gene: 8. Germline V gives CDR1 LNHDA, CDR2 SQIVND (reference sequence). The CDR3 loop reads CASSIPGQGARVYGYTF. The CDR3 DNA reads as TGTGCCAGTAGTATACCGGGACAGGGGGCGCGTGTCTATGGCTACACCTTC. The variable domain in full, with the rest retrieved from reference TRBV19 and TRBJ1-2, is DGGITQSPKYLFRKEGQNVTLSCEQNLNHDAMYWYRQDPGQGLRLIYYSQIVNDFQKGDIAEGYSVSREKKESFPLTVTSAQKNPTAFYLCASSIPGQGARVYGYTFGSGTRLTVV.

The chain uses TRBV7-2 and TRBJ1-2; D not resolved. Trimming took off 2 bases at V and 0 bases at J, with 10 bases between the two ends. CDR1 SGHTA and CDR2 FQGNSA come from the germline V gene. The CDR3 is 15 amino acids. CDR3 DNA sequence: TGTGCCAGCAGCTTAAGAGTTCGGGCTAACTATGGCTACACCTTC. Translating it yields CASSLRVRANYGYTF.

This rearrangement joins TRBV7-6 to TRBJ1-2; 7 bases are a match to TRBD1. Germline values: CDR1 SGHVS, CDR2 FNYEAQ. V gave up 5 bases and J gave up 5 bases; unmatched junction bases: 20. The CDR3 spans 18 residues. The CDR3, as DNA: TGTGCCAGCAGCCCCGGAGGGGAGGGGGCTGGTGCTGGGTATGGCTACACCTTC. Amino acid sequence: CASSPGGEGAGAGYGYTF.

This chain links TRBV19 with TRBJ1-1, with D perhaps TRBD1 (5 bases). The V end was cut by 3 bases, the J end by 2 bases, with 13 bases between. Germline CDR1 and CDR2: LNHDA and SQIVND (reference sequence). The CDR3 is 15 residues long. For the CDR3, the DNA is TGTGCCAGTAGTATCCGGGGGACGGCCAACACTGAAGCTTTCTTT. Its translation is CASSIRGTANTEAFF.

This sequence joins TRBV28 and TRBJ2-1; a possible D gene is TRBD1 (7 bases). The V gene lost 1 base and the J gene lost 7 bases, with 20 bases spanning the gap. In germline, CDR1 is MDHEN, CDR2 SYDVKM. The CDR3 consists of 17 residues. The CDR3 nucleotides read TGTGCCAGCAGTTTATTTCGGCAGGGGGGCAGGGTGAATGAGCAGTTCTTC. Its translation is CASSLFRQGGRVNEQFF.

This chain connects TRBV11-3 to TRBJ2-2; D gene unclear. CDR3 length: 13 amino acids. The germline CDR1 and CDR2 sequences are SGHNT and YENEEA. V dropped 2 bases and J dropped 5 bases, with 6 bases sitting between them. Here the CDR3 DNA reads TGTGCCAGCAGCTTAAGAGTTACCGGGGAGCTGTTTTTT. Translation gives CASSLRVTGELFF.